The rows below give T cell receptor beta chains drawn from one sample of a study of cytomegalovirus exposure and HLA in healthy donors. Profiled with immunoSEQ multiplex PCR; TCRdb holds only in-frame clones, not every one. This repertoire shows about 110,000 clones, approximately 76% found once; its top ten account for 7% to 9%. Source material: PBMCs. The receptors shown here come from a woman aged 50 to 60 in good health and CMV-seropositive. Both conserved end residues are part of each CDR3. D genes are given only for firm matches. Clone size is stated in some rows and not others, as once, few, many or a class when expanded.

TRBJ2-1	-	-	TRBV10-2	CASHWGGSYNEQFF	TGCGCCTCCCACTGGGGCGGCTCCTACAATGAGCAGTTCTTC
TRBJ2-5	few	TRBD1	TRBV19	CASSTGGETQYF	TGTGCCAGTAGTACAGGGGGAGAGACCCAGTACTTC
TRBJ2-5	-	TRBD2	TRBV4-2	CASSQVSTSGGRETQYF	TGTGCCAGCAGCCAAGTATCCACTAGCGGGGGGCGGGAGACCCAGTACTTC
TRBJ1-1	-	-	TRBV5-6	CASSLFGVPAFF	TGTGCCAGCAGCTTATTCGGGGTTCCAGCTTTCTTT
TRBJ2-1	-	-	TRBV12-5	CASGPRGSSYNEQFF	TGTGCTAGTGGCCCCCGGGGGAGCTCCTACAATGAGCAGTTCTTC
TRBJ2-5	-	-	TRBV7-2	CASSLYRGLGETQYF	TGTGCCAGCAGCTTATATCGGGGGTTGGGAGAGACCCAGTACTTC
TRBJ1-1	-	TRBD1	TRBV4-3	CASSAGTGEPNTEAFF	TGCGCCAGCAGCGCAGGGACAGGCGAGCCGAACACTGAAGCTTTCTTT
TRBJ1-1	-	-	TRBV25-1	CASRASRGTEAFF	TGTGCCAGCAGGGCCTCACGGGGCACTGAAGCTTTCTTT
TRBJ2-7	-	-	TRBV7-9	CASSVGGLAWGDEQYF	TGTGCCAGCAGCGTCGGGGGGCTGGCTTGGGGCGACGAGCAGTACTTC
TRBJ2-7	once	TRBD1	TRBV18	CASSEDRGGVGLDEQYF	TGTGCCAGCTCAGAAGACAGGGGTGGGGTCGGCCTAGACGAGCAGTACTTC
TRBJ2-3	-	TRBD2	TRBV29-1	CSSTGLAGGTDTQYF	TGCAGCTCAACGGGACTAGCGGGGGGCACAGATACGCAGTATTTT
TRBJ2-1	-	TRBD2	TRBV9	CASSPGSGMVYNEQFF	TGTGCCAGCAGCCCCGGGAGCGGGATGGTATACAATGAGCAGTTCTTC
TRBJ2-6	-	-	TRBV5-4	CASSSVGAGANVLTF	TGTGCCAGCAGCTCGGTTGGGGCAGGGGCCAACGTCCTGACTTTC
TRBJ2-7	-	-	TRBV29-1	CSVEILGGHEQYF	TGCAGCGTCGAAATTCTTGGGGGCCACGAGCAGTACTTC
TRBJ2-2	-	TRBD2	TRBV5-1	CASSPGLAGGNTGELFF	TGCGCCAGCAGCCCCGGACTAGCGGGGGGGAACACCGGGGAGCTGTTTTTT
TRBJ1-2	once	-	TRBV6-1	CASSSTFREGGYTF	TGTGCCAGCAGTTCCACTTTCCGAGAGGGCGGCTACACCTTC
TRBJ1-2	-	TRBD1	TRBV5-4	CASSAGTGRHGYTF	TGTGCCAGCAGCGCCGGGACAGGGCGGCATGGCTACACCTTC
TRBJ1-1	-	-	TRBV4-3	CASSLGGGGTEAFF	TGCGCCAGCAGCCTCGGGGGAGGAGGGACTGAAGCTTTCTTT
TRBJ2-3	once	TRBD2	TRBV28	CASSLADPTSGYHTDTQYF	TGTGCCAGCAGTTTAGCCGACCCCACTAGCGGGTACCACACAGATACGCAGTATTTT
TRBJ2-1	-	-	TRBV11-3	CASSFGGNEQFF	TGTGCCAGCAGCTTCGGGGGAAATGAGCAGTTCTTC
TRBJ2-5	-	-	TRBV5-1	CASSVGGSRETQYF	TGCGCCAGCAGCGTTGGAGGTAGTAGGGAGACCCAGTACTTC
TRBJ2-3	-	TRBD2	TRBV5-1	CASSPGLAITDTQYF	TGCGCCAGCAGCCCAGGACTAGCGATCACAGATACGCAGTATTTT
TRBJ1-2	-	-	TRBV10-3	CAISESVSFNYGYTF	TGTGCCATCAGTGAGTCCGTATCTTTTAACTATGGCTACACCTTC
TRBJ2-6	-	-	TRBV2	CASSGQGSSGANGLTF	TGTGCCAGCAGTGGCCAGGGAAGTTCTGGGGCCAACGGCCTGACTTTC
TRBJ1-5	few	-	TRBV18	CASSPVQELAIQPQHF	TGTGCCAGCTCACCAGTACAGGAATTGGCAATTCAGCCCCAGCATTTT
TRBJ2-7	-	TRBD2	TRBV5-1	CASSLGLAGPSYEQYF	TGCGCCAGCAGCTTGGGGCTAGCGGGGCCCTCCTACGAGCAGTACTTC
TRBJ2-5	-	-	TRBV9	CASSVSGGDSLETQYF	TGTGCCAGCAGCGTAAGTGGAGGGGACTCGTTAGAGACCCAGTACTTC
TRBJ2-7	-	-	TRBV5-4	CASSLETDYEQYF	TGTGCCAGCAGCTTGGAGACAGACTACGAGCAGTACTTC
TRBJ2-5	-	-	TRBV7-7	CASSPRLGDQETQYF	TGTGCTAGCAGCCCCCGGCTAGGCGATCAAGAGACCCAGTACTTC
TRBJ2-7	-	TRBD1	TRBV5-4	CASSIDRAAYEQYF	TGTGCCAGCAGCATTGACAGGGCAGCCTACGAGCAGTACTTC
TRBJ2-5	-	TRBD2	TRBV5-4	CASSSSGGPGETQYF	TGTGCCAGCAGCTCGAGCGGGGGGCCGGGGGAGACCCAGTACTTC
TRBJ2-1	-	TRBD2	TRBV5-8	CASRSAVAGGRSYNEQFF	TGTGCCAGCAGGTCGGCGGTAGCGGGGGGCCGCTCCTACAATGAGCAGTTCTTC
TRBJ1-5	once	-	TRBV29-1	CSASMGGIGQPQHF	TGCAGCGCTTCAATGGGGGGGATTGGACAGCCCCAGCATTTT
TRBJ2-2	-	TRBD1	TRBV5-4	CASSLVGTANTGELFF	TGTGCCAGCAGCTTGGTAGGGACAGCGAACACCGGGGAGCTGTTTTTT
TRBJ1-2	few	-	TRBV11-2	CASSVGRLTDYGYTF	TGTGCCAGCAGCGTAGGCCGACTGACAGACTATGGCTACACCTTC
TRBJ2-1	-	TRBD2	TRBV9	CASSVAAGGDNEQFF	TGTGCCAGCAGCGTAGCCGCGGGGGGCGATAATGAGCAGTTCTTC
TRBJ2-5	-	-	TRBV4-1	CASSQDNRVEETQYF	TGCGCCAGCAGCCAAGATAACCGGGTCGAAGAGACCCAGTACTTC
TRBJ2-7	-	TRBD1	TRBV10-1	CARKTGGLYEQYF	TGCGCCAGAAAGACAGGGGGCCTGTACGAGCAGTACTTC
TRBJ2-1	-	-	TRBV5-1	CASSLEGQTSYNEQFF	TGCGCCAGCAGCTTGGAGGGGCAAACCTCCTACAATGAGCAGTTCTTC
TRBJ1-5	few	-	TRBV6-1	CASSDLREGFGQPQHF	TGTGCCAGCAGTGACCTCAGGGAAGGGTTTGGTCAGCCCCAGCATTTT
TRBJ2-7	-	-	TRBV7-6	CASSLLFPNYEQYF	TGTGCCAGCAGCTTATTGTTCCCCAACTACGAGCAGTACTTC